This entry features one TCR beta chain sequence. The data were produced by immunoSEQ multiplex PCR, yet TCRdb's version contains in-frame clones alone and is incomplete. This sample yields about 200,000 clones, of which about 88% are seen a single time; around 3% belongs to the top ten. The data are from a study of blood T cell repertoires in COVID-19. CDR3 length: 15 amino acids. V lost 6 bases and J lost 6, with 20 bases in between. Germline V gene sequence: CDR1 MNHEY, CDR2 SVGAGI. V is TRBV6-5 and J is TRBJ1-2, with D unclear. The clonotype was recovered from a man aged 55 to 70 with acute or convalescent COVID-19. Sequencing was performed on peripheral blood. CDR3 nucleotides: TGTGCCAGCAGCGCCGTGGCAGTCTCCTTCGATGGCTACACCTTC. This encodes CASSAVAVSFDGYTF.